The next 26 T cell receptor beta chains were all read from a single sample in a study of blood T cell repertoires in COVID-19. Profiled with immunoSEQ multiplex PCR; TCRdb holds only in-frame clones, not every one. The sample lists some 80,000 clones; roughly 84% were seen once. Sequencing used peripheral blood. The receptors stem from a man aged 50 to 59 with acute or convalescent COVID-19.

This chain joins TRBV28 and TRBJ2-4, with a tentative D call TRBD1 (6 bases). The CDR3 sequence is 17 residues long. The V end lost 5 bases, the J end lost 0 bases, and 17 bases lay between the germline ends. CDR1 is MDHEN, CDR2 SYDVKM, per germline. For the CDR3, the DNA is TGTGCCAGCAGTCCCTCTCGACAGGCGCTAGCCAAAAACATTCAGTACTTC. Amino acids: CASSPSRQALAKNIQYF.

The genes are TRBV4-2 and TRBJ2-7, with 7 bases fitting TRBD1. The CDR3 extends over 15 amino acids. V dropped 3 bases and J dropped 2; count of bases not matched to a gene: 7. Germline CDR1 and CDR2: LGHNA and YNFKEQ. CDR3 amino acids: CASSQPGQTTYEQYF. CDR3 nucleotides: TGTGCCAGCAGCCAGCCGGGACAGACTACCTACGAGCAGTACTTC.

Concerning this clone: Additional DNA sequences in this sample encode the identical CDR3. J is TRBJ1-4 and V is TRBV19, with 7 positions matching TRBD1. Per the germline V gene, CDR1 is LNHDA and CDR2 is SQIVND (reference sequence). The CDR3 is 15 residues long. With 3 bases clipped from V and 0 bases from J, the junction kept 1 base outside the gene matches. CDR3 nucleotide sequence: TGTGCCAGTAGTATTGGGACAGCAACTAATGAAAAACTGTTTTTT. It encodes CASSIGTATNEKLFF.

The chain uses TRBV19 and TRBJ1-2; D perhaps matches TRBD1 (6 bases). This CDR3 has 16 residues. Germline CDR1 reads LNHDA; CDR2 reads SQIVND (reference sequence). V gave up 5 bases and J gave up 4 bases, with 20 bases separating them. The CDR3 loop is CASSSQVATGTYGYTF. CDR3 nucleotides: TGTGCCAGTAGTTCTCAAGTAGCGACAGGAACCTATGGCTACACCTTC.

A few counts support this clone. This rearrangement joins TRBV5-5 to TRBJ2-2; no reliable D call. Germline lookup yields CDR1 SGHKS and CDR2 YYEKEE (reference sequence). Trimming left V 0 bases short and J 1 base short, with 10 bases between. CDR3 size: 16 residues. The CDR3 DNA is TGTGCCAGCAGCTTGGTCAACAGATTGAACACCGGGGAGCTGTTTTTT. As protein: CASSLVNRLNTGELFF.

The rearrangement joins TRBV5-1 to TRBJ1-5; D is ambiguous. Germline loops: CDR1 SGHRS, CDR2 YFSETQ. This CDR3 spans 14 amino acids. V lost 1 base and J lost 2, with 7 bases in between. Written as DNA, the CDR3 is TGCGCCAGCAGCTTGAGCAGCGGCAATCAGCCCCAGCATTTT. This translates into CASSLSSGNQPQHF.

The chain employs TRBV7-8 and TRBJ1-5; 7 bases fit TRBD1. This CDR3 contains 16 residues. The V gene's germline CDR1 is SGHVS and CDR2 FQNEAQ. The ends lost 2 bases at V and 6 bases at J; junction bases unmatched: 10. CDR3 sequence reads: CASSLFRDRASQPQHF. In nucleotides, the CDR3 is TGTGCCAGCAGCTTATTTCGAGACAGGGCATCTCAGCCCCAGCATTTT.

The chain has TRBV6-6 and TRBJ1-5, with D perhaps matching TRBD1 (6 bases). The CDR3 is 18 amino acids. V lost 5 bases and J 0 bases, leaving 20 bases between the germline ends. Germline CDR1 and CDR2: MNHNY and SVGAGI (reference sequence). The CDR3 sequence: CASSPDNRVRNSNQPQHF. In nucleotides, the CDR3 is TGTGCCAGCAGTCCAGATAACAGGGTCAGGAATAGCAATCAGCCCCAGCATTTT.

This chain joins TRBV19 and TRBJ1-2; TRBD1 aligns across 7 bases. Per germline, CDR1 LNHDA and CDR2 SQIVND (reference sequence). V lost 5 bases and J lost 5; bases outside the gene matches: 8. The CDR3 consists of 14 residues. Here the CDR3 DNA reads TGTGCCAGTAGTGAAGACAGGGTCCGTTATGGCTACACCTTC. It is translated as CASSEDRVRYGYTF.

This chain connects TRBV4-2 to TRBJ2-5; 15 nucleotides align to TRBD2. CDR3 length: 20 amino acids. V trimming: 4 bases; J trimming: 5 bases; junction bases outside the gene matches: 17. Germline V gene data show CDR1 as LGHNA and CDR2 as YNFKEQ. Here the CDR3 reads CASSPSRTSGGAGFVETQYF. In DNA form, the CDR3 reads TGTGCCAGCAGCCCCTCCCGGACTAGCGGGGGGGCCGGTTTTGTCGAGACCCAGTACTTC.

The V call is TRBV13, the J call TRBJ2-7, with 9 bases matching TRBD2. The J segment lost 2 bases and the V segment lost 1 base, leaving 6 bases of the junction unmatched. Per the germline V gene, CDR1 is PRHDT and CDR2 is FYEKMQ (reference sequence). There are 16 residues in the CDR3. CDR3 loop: CASSLVRTSETYEQYF. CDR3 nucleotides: TGTGCCAGCAGCTTAGTCCGGACTAGCGAAACCTACGAGCAGTACTTC.

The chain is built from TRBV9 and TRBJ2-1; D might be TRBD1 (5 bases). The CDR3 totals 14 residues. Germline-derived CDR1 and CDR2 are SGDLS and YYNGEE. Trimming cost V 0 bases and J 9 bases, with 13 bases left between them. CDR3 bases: TGTGCCAGCAGCGTAGTCGCAGGGTCCATTGAGCAGTTCTTC. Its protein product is CASSVVAGSIEQFF. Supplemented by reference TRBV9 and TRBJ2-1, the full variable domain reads DSGVTQTPKHLITATGQRVTLRCSPRSGDLSVYWYQQSLDQGLQFLIQYYNGEERAKGNILERFSAQQFPDLHSELNLSSLELGDSALYFCASSVVAGSIEQFFGPGTRLTVL.

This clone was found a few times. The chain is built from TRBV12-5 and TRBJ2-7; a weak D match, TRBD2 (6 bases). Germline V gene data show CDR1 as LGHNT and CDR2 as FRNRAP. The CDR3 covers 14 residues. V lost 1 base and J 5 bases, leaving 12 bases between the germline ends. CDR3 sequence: CASGLGGLLNEQYF. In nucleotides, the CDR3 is TGTGCTAGTGGTTTGGGAGGACTATTAAACGAGCAGTACTTC.

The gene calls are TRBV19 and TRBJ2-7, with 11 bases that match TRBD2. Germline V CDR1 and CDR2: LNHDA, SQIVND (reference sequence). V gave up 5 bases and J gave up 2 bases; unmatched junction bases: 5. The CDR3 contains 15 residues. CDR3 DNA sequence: TGTGCCAGTAGTGCTAGCGGGAGGTCCACCTACGAGCAGTACTTC. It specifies CASSASGRSTYEQYF.

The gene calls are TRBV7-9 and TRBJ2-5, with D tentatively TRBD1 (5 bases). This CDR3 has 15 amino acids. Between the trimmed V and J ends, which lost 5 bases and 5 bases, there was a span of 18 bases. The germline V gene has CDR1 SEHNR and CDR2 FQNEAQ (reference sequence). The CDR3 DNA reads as TGTGCCAGCAGCCCTTCTGGGGCAGGAAAGGAGACCCAGTACTTC. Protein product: CASSPSGAGKETQYF.

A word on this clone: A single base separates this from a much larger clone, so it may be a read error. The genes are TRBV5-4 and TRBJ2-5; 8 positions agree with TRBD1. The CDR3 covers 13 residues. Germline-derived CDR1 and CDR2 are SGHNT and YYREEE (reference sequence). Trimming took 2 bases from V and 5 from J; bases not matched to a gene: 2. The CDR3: CASSFDRGETQYF. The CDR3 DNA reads TGTGCCAGCAGCTTCGACAGGGGCGAGACCCAGTACTTC. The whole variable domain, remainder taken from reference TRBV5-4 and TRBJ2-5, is ETGVTQSPTHLIKTRGQQVTLRCSSQSGHNTVSWYQQALGQGPQFIFQYYREEENGRGNFPPRFSGLQFPNYSSELNVNALELDDSALYLCASSFDRGETQYFGPGTRLLVL.

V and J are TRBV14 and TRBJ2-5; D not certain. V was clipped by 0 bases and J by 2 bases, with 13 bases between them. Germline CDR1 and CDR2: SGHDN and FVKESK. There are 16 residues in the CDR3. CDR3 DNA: TGTGCCAGCAGCCAAGATCGATGGCCCGTACAAGAGACCCAGTACTTC. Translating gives CASSQDRWPVQETQYF.

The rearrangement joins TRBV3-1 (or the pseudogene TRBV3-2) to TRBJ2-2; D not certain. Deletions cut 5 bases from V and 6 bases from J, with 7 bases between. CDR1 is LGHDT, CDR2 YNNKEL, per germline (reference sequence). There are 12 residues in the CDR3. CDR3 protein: CASSYSAGELFF. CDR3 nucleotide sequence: TGTGCCAGCAGCTACTCCGCCGGGGAGCTGTTTTTT.

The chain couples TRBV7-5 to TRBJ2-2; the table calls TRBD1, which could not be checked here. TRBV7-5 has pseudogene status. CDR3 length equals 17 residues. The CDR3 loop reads CARSPVTPTVRTGELFF. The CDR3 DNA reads TGTGCCAGAAGCCCCGTTACTCCGACAGTCCGCACCGGGGAGCTGTTTTTT.

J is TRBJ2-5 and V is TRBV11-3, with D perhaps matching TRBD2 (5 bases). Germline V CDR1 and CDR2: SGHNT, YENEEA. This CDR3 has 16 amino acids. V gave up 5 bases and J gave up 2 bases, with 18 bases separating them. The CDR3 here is CASSLRSGSGQETQYF. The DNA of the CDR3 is TGTGCCAGCAGCCTCAGAAGCGGAAGTGGGCAAGAGACCCAGTACTTC.

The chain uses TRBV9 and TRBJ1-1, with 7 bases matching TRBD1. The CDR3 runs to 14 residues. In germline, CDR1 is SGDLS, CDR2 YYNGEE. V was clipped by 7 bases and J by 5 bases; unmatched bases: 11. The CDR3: CASRAGTATTEAFF. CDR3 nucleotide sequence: TGTGCCAGCCGGGCGGGGACAGCCACTACTGAAGCTTTCTTT.

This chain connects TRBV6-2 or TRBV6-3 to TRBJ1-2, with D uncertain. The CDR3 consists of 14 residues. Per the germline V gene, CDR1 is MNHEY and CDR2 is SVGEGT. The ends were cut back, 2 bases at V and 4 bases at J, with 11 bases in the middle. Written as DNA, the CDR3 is TGTGCCAGCAGTTACGGTCCGGGAGGCTATGGCTACACCTTC. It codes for CASSYGPGGYGYTF.

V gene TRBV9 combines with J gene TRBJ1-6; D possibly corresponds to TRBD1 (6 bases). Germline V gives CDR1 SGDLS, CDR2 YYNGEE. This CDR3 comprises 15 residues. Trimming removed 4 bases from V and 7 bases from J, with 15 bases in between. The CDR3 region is CASSTRQGRNSPLHF. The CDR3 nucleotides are TGTGCCAGCAGCACCCGGCAGGGGCGGAATTCACCCCTCCACTTT.

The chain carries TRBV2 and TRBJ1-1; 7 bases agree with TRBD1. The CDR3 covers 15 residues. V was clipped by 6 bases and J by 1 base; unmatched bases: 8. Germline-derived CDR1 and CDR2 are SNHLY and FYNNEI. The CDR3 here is CASRETTGRNTEAFF. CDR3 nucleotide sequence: TGTGCCAGCAGGGAGACGACAGGGCGGAACACTGAAGCTTTCTTT.

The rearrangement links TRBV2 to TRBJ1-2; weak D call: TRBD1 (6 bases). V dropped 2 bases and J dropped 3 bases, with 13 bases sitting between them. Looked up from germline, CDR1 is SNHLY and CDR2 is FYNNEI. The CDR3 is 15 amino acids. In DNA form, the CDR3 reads TGTGCCAGCAGTGAAACCATCACAGGGTACTATGGCTACACCTTC. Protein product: CASSETITGYYGYTF.

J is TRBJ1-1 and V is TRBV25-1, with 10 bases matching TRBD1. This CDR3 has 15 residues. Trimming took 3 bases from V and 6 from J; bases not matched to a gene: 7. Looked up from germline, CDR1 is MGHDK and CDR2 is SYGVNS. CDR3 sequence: CASSDDRGRGAEAFF. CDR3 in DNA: TGTGCCAGCAGTGACGACAGGGGGCGGGGGGCTGAAGCTTTCTTT.